A single sample is the source of the 19 T cell receptor beta chains below, sequenced in a study of blood T cell repertoires in COVID-19. The repertoire was sequenced with immunoSEQ multiplex PCR; TCRdb's copy has only in-frame clones and lacks some. In the table there are nearly 110,000 clones, about 64% of which are singletons. The sequenced material came from peripheral blood. Source of these receptors: a human donor with acute or convalescent COVID-19. The donor label of this sample is uncertain.

The chain couples TRBV10-3 to TRBJ2-3, with 8 positions matching TRBD2. This CDR3 is 16 amino acids long. The trim removed 4 bases at V and 2 bases at J, leaving 8 bases unmatched. Germline CDR1 ENHRY, CDR2 SYGVKD. The CDR3 reads CAISGEGTSYTDTQYF. Written as DNA, the CDR3 is TGTGCCATCAGTGGAGAGGGGACTAGTTACACAGATACGCAGTATTTT.

This chain joins TRBV4-1 and TRBJ2-3, with 7 bases lining up with TRBD2. Trimming took 0 bases from V and 5 from J; bases not matched to a gene: 14. Germline V lookup: CDR1 MGHRA, CDR2 YSYEKL. This CDR3 region has 18 residues. CDR3 amino acids: CASSQDREAGRRRDTQYF. The CDR3 DNA reads as TGCGCCAGCAGCCAAGATCGAGAAGCGGGGCGAAGACGAGATACGCAGTATTTT.

V gene TRBV6-5 combines with J gene TRBJ2-7; TRBD2 matches at 11 bases. Germline V CDR1 and CDR2: MNHEY, SVGAGI. This CDR3 has 15 residues. The junction had 6 bases not matched to a gene; V was cut back by 5 bases and J by 3 bases. For the CDR3, the DNA is TGTGCCAGCAGTAAACTAGCGGGGGCCCTCTACGAGCAGTACGTC. This translates into CASSKLAGALYEQYV.

The rearrangement links TRBV5-6 to TRBJ1-6; the D is unclear. This CDR3 contains 18 residues. Germline CDR1 SGHDT, CDR2 YYEEEE. V lost 6 bases and J 0 bases, leaving 19 bases between the germline ends. CDR3: CASTALVRVGSYNSPLHF. Written as DNA, the CDR3 is TGTGCCAGCACTGCCCTTGTGAGGGTGGGCTCCTATAATTCACCCCTCCACTTT.

V is TRBV7-6 and J is TRBJ2-7, with TRBD1 as a possible D gene (7 bases). Per the germline V gene, CDR1 is SGHVS and CDR2 is FNYEAQ. Trimming shortened V by 1 base and J by 4 bases, and 11 bases separated the two germline ends. The CDR3 length is 14 residues. CDR3 residues: CASSLGRGQYEQYF. The CDR3 nucleotides read TGTGCCAGCAGCTTAGGGAGGGGACAGTACGAGCAGTACTTC.

V gene TRBV27 combines with J gene TRBJ1-6, with no clear D. The ends were cut back, 6 bases at V and 2 bases at J, with 5 bases in the middle. The CDR3 totals 13 residues. CDR1 MNHEY and CDR2 SMNVEV come from the germline V gene (reference sequence). The CDR3: CASSQTYNSPLHF. The DNA of the CDR3 is TGTGCCAGCAGCCAAACCTATAATTCACCCCTCCACTTT.

The CDR3 is CASSLGTGLKNSPLHF. CDR3 in DNA: TGCGCCAGCAGCTTGGGGACAGGGTTGAAGAATTCACCCCTCCACTTT. The chain links TRBV5-1 to TRBJ1-6; 8 bases map to TRBD1. V dropped 0 bases and J dropped 7; count of bases not matched to a gene: 6. The CDR3 sequence is 16 residues long. Per germline, CDR1 SGHRS and CDR2 YFSETQ.

This chain uses TRBV3-1 (or the pseudogene TRBV3-2) with TRBJ2-2; the D is unclear. V was pared by 1 base and J by 6 bases, with 3 bases between. Germline CDR1 is LGHDT and CDR2 is YNNKEL (reference sequence). CDR3 length: 12 amino acids. The CDR3 DNA reads TGTGCCAGCAGCCAAGTAGCCGGGGAGCTGTTTTTT. It is translated as CASSQVAGELFF.

The chain uses TRBV30 and TRBJ2-7; D might be TRBD2 (6 bases). The CDR3 runs 14 residues. Germline CDR1 reads GTSNPN; CDR2 reads SVGIG (reference sequence). The V end was cut by 0 bases, the J end by 1 base, with 10 bases between. CDR3 residues: CAWSVGGVSYEQYF. CDR3 sequence (DNA): TGTGCCTGGAGTGTAGGCGGGGTTTCCTACGAGCAGTACTTC.

This chain connects TRBV3-1 (or the pseudogene TRBV3-2) to TRBJ2-5; D is undetermined. The ends were cut back, 6 bases at V and 5 bases at J, with 7 bases in the middle. The germline gives CDR1 LGHDT, CDR2 YNNKEL (reference sequence). CDR3 size: 11 residues. CDR3 residues: CASRQVETQYF. In nucleotides, the CDR3 is TGTGCCAGCAGGCAGGTTGAGACCCAGTACTTC.

This rearrangement joins TRBV18 to TRBJ1-5, with 9 bases identical to TRBD1. The trim removed 4 bases at V and 3 bases at J, leaving 4 bases unmatched. The germline CDR1 and CDR2 sequences are KGHSH and LQKENI. The CDR3 is 15 residues long. This chain's CDR3 is CASSHGTGNNQPQHF. The DNA for the CDR3 is TGTGCCAGCTCACATGGGACAGGGAACAATCAGCCCCAGCATTTT.

This clone was found many times. The chain recombines TRBV4-2 with TRBJ2-3; 10 nucleotides agree with TRBD2. Per germline, CDR1 LGHNA and CDR2 YNFKEQ. This CDR3 is 15 amino acids long. J was trimmed by 10 bases and V by 4 bases; bases with no gene match: 11. The CDR3 nucleotides read TGTGCCAGCAGCCCAGAGGCCTTTAGCGGGGGGTCGCAGTATTTT. It specifies CASSPEAFSGGSQYF.

CDR3 in DNA: TGCGCCAGCAGCCAGCAAGCGCTAGGGAGAACTAATGAAAAACTGTTTTTT. It yields the protein CASSQQALGRTNEKLFF. The chain employs TRBV4-1 and TRBJ1-4; D unresolved. The CDR3 consists of 17 residues. Germline lookup yields CDR1 MGHRA and CDR2 YSYEKL. The V gene lost 3 bases and the J gene lost 1 base, with 15 bases spanning the gap.

The chain carries TRBV18 and TRBJ1-5; TRBD1 agrees at 7 bases. CDR1 and CDR2 (germline): KGHSH, LQKENI. This CDR3 region has 15 residues. Germline trimming cut 1 base from V and 2 bases from J; bases unmatched to any gene: 2. CDR3 nucleotide sequence: TGTGCCAGCTCACCACTCGGACAGGGCAATCAGCCCCAGCATTTT. It specifies CASSPLGQGNQPQHF.

This CDR3 reads CASSLGSGTGNEKLFF. In DNA form, the CDR3 reads TGCGCCAGCAGCTTGGGGTCAGGGACAGGTAATGAAAAACTGTTTTTT. J is TRBJ1-4 and V is TRBV5-1; 8 nucleotides agree with TRBD1. CDR3 length equals 16 residues. Unmatched junction bases numbered 5, after V lost 0 bases and J lost 4 bases. The germline V gene encodes CDR1 SGHRS and CDR2 YFSETQ. Based on the CDR3 plus reference TRBV5-1 and TRBJ1-4, the full variable domain is KAGVTQTPRYLIKTRGQQVTLSCSPISGHRSVSWYQQTPGQGLQFLFEYFSETQRNKGNFPGRFSGRQFSNSRSEMNVSTLELGDSALYLCASSLGSGTGNEKLFFGSGTQLSVL.

This clone was seen only a few times. The chain joins TRBV4-1 to TRBJ1-1; 10 bases fit TRBD1. V gave up 1 base and J gave up 2 bases; unmatched junction bases: 13. CDR3 size: 19 residues. Per germline, CDR1 MGHRA and CDR2 YSYEKL. CDR3 sequence: CASSQVRVTGGGINTEAFF. CDR3 bases: TGCGCCAGCAGCCAAGTCCGTGTGACAGGGGGCGGCATAAACACTGAAGCTTTCTTT.

The sample holds a few counts of this clone. This chain joins TRBV28 and TRBJ2-2; 13 positions agree with TRBD2. Germline V gene lookup returns CDR1 MDHEN and CDR2 SYDVKM. The CDR3 is 14 residues long. With 5 bases clipped from V and 7 bases from J, the junction kept 1 base outside the gene matches. The CDR3 spells CASSRTSGSGELFF. The DNA for the CDR3 is TGTGCCAGCAGTCGGACTAGCGGGAGCGGGGAGCTGTTTTTT. The full variable domain, in which reference TRBV28 and TRBJ2-2 provide the parts outside the CDR3, is DVKVTQSSRYLVKRTGEKVFLECVQDMDHENMFWYRQDPGLGLRLIYFSYDVKMKEKGDIPEGYSVSREKKERFSLILESASTNQTSMYLCASSRTSGSGELFFGEGSRLTVL.

The V gene is TRBV7-9, the J gene TRBJ1-2; D uncertain. The CDR3 runs to 14 residues. CDR1 and CDR2 from the germline V gene are SEHNR and FQNEAQ (reference sequence). V gave up 0 bases and J gave up 2 bases, with 7 bases separating them. The DNA for the CDR3 is TGTGCCAGCAGCTTAGCGGGGAGCAACTATGGCTACACCTTC. Its protein is CASSLAGSNYGYTF.

J is TRBJ2-7 and V is TRBV24-1; TRBD2 agrees at 7 bases. The ends lost 0 bases at V and 3 bases at J; junction bases unmatched: 10. CDR1 is KGHDR and CDR2 is SFDVKD in the germline V gene. This CDR3 region has 17 residues. CDR3 region: CATSDLLAGESFYEQYV. In DNA, the CDR3 is TGTGCCACCAGTGATTTGCTGGCGGGGGAATCCTTCTACGAGCAGTACGTC.